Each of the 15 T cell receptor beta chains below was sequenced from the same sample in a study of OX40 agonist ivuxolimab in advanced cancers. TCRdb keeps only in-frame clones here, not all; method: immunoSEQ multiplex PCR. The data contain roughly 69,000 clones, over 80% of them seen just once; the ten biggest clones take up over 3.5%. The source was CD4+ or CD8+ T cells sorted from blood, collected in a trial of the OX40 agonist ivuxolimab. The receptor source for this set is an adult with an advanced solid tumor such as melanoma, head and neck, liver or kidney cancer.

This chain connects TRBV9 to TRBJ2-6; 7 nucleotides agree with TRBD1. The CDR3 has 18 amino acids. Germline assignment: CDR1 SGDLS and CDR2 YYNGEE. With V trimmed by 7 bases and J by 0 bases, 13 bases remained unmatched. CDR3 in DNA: TGTGCCAGCGGGCTATACCGGGACAGCCGCTCTGGGGCCAACGTCCTGACTTTC. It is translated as CASGLYRDSRSGANVLTF.

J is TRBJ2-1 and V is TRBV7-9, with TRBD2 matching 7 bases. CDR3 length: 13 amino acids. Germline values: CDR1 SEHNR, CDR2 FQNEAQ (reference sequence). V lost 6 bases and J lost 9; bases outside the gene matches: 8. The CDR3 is CASRVGGRSEQFF. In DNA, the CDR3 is TGTGCCAGCAGGGTGGGGGGGAGGAGTGAGCAGTTCTTC.

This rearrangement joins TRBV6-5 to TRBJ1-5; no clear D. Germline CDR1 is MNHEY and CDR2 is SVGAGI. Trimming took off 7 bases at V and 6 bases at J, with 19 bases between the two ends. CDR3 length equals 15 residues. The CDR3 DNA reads TGTGCCAGCAACCCGGGGAGCACCCAAGCTCAGCCCCAGCATTTT. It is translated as CASNPGSTQAQPQHF.

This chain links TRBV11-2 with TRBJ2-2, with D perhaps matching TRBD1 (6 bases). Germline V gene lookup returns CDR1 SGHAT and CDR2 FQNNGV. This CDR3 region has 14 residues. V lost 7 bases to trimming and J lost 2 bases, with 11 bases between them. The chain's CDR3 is CASNGQTNTGELFF. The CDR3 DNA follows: TGTGCCAGCAACGGACAGACAAACACCGGGGAGCTGTTTTTT. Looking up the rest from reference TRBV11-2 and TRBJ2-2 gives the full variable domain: EAGVAQSPRYKIIEKRQSVAFWCNPISGHATLYWYQQILGQGPKLLIQFQNNGVVDDSQLPKDRFSAERLKGVDSTLKIQPAKLEDSAVYLCASNGQTNTGELFFGEGSRLTVL.

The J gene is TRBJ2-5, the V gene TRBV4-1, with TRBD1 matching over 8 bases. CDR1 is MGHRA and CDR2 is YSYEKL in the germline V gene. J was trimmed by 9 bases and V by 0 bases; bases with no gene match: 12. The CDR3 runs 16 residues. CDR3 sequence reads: CASSQEHRGWSRAQYF. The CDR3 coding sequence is TGCGCCAGCAGCCAAGAGCACAGGGGGTGGTCTAGGGCCCAGTACTTC.

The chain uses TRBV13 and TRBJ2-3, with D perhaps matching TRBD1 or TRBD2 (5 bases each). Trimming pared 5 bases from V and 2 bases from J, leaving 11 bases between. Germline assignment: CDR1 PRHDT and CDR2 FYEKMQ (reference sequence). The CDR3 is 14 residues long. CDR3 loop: CASSEGRSTDTQYF. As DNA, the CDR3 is TGTGCCAGCAGCGAGGGGCGTTCCACAGATACGCAGTATTTT.

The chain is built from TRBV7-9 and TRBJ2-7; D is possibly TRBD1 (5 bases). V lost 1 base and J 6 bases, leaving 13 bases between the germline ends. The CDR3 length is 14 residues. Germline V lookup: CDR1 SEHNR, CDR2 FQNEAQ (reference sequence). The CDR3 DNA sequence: TGTGCCAGCAGCTTAGAAAGGGGTCAATTCGAGCAGTACTTC. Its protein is CASSLERGQFEQYF.

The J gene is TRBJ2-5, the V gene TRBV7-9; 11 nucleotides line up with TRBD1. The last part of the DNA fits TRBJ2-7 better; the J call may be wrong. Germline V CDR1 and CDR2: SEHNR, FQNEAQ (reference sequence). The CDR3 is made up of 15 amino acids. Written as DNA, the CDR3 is TGTGCCAGCAGCTATCTGGGACAGGGGGGCCACGAGCAGTACTTC. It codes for CASSYLGQGGHEQYF.

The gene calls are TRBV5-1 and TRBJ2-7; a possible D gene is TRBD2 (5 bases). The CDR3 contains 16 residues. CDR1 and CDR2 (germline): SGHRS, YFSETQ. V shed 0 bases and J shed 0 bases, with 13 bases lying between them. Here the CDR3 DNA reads TGCGCCAGCAGCTTGGACGGGGTGTGGGGCTCCTACGAGCAGTACTTC. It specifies CASSLDGVWGSYEQYF.

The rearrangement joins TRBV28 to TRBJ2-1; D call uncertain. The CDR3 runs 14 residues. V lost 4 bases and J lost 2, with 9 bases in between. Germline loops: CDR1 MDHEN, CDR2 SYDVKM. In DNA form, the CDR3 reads TGTGCCAGCAGTTGGAGTGGGGCCTACAATGAGCAGTTCTTC. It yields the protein CASSWSGAYNEQFF. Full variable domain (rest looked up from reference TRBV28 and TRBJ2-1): DVKVTQSSRYLVKRTGEKVFLECVQDMDHENMFWYRQDPGLGLRLIYFSYDVKMKEKGDIPEGYSVSREKKERFSLILESASTNQTSMYLCASSWSGAYNEQFFGPGTRLTVL.

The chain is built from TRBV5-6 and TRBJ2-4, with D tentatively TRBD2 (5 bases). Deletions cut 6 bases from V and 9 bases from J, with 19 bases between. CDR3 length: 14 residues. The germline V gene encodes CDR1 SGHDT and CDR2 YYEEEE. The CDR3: CASNIGTGLSIQYF. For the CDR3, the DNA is TGTGCCAGCAACATCGGTACGGGATTGAGCATTCAGTACTTC.

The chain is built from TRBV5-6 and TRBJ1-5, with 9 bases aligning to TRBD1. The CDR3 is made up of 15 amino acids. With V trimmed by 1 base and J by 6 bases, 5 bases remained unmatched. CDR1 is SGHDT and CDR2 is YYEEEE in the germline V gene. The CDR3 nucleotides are TGTGCCAGCAGCTTGTGGGGACAGGGTTTTCAGCCCCAGCATTTT. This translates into CASSLWGQGFQPQHF.

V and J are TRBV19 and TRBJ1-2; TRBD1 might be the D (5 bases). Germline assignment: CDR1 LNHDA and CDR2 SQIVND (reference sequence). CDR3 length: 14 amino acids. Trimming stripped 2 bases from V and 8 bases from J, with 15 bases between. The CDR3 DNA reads TGTGCCAGTAGTATAAAGGGGAGGGAAGGAGGCTACACCTTC. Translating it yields CASSIKGREGGYTF.

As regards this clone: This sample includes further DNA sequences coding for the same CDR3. CDR3 sequence: CASSLGTLNTEAFF. The CDR3 bases are TGTGCCAGCAGTTTAGGCACACTAAACACTGAAGCTTTCTTT. This chain uses TRBV27 with TRBJ1-1; D call uncertain. CDR3 size: 14 residues. Per germline, CDR1 MNHEY and CDR2 SMNVEV (reference sequence). Trimming took 2 bases from V and 2 from J, leaving 9 bases between them.

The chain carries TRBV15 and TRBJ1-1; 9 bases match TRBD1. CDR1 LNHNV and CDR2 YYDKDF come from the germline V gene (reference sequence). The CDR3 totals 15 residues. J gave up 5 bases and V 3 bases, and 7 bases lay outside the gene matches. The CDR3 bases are TGTGCCACCAGCAGGGACAGGGGTCTTCTAACTGAAGCTTTCTTT. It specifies CATSRDRGLLTEAFF. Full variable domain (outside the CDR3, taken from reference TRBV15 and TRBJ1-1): DAMVIQNPRYQVTQFGKPVTLSCSQTLNHNVMYWYQQKSSQAPKLLFHYYDKDFNNEADTPDNFQSRRPNTSFCFLDIRSPGLGDTAMYLCATSRDRGLLTEAFFGQGTRLTVV.